The source of this T cell receptor (beta chain) is a study of shared clonotypes between healthy human individuals (TCRdb year 2020). With respect to the entire study: A few men and two women, aged 18 to 49 years, made up the cohort. Per donor, three plates each were used for CD4 naive and CD4 memory, two for CD8 naive, and one for CD8 memory. The study deeply sequenced blood TCR repertoires of about five healthy adults to estimate repertoire size and the extent of clonotype sharing between individuals. To increase sequencing depth and limit assay-specific biases, TCR repertoire library preparation and sequencing were carried out by different laboratories using diverse techniques. Leukapheresis yielded between about 0.94 and 8.9 billion PBMCs per donor. The paper's findings and limits, for the study overall: Even with the large sequencing depth, rarefaction of the sorted-subset datasets indicated that sequencing was incomplete. Naive subsets generally had larger estimated clonotype richness than memory subsets. Because the study included only a small number of donors, the genetic and exposure-history diversity represented was limited. Compared with non-shared clonotypes, the clonotypes found in all four sorted-subset donors had higher generation probabilities. Only blood was sampled, and tissue TCR repertoires likely differ from those in blood. Sharing across a few donors was observed for approximately 5% of naive CD4, around 3.5% of naive CD8, 2.3% of memory CD4, and less than 0.45% of memory CD8 clonotypes. Pairwise subsampling indicated that sequencing depth was expected to affect the degree of clonotype sharing among donors.

As regards this clone: Its antigen specificity is not known. No per-base quality is available; no much larger clone lies one base away.

TCR CDR3 regions were amplified from genomic DNA by multiplex PCR using the deep immunoSEQ assay. Extracted genomic DNA from each cell subset was distributed evenly across all wells of several immunoSEQ 96-well plates, and each plate was treated as a replicate. For sorted subsets, about 200 ng genomic DNA, equal to 25,000 to 35,000 T cell genomes, was loaded into each replicate PCR. Purified libraries were quantified with a Qubit 3.0 fluorometer, sized on a Bioanalyzer 2100, and re-quantified with the KAPA Library Quantification kit. Each immunoSEQ 96-well plate was sequenced on its own single-read 150-cycle Illumina NextSeq 550 flow cell. From the authors' description of their analysis: Because the immunoSEQ output included only junctional sequences and no quality scores, the filtering could not be the same as the filtering used for full-length reads. Sequences were annotated with PyIR, a Python wrapper for IgBLAST v1.9, using IMGT germline references to assign V/J genes and CDR3. Reads with weak V/J assignments (E-value above 1e-6), missing CDR3, stop codons, out-of-frame junctions, or ambiguous translated residues were removed. V3J clonotypes were defined as sequences sharing the same inferred V gene, J gene, and CDR3 amino acid sequence. The percentage overlap between two repertoires was calculated by dividing the number of shared unique clonotypes by the size of the smaller repertoire. Richness of each repertoire was evaluated using RTK rarefaction, the Chao1 estimator, and Recon v2.1 estimates of unobserved clonotypes. Generation probabilities were computed with OLGA for all TCRbeta clonotypes obtained by the gDNA method from four donors. As stored in TCRdb, this immuneACCESS dataset retains in-frame rearrangements with V and J assigned. A fraction of the clones does not appear; measured against another copy, unresolved V genes explain less than half of the discrepancy, and the remainder lacks a known reason. That table is the source of V, J and clone size, and D and trimming were worked out from the DNA. Here the sample has some 1,600,000 clones; under 99% occur a single time. The ten largest clones represent roughly 0.4% of the sample.

Donors were healthy HIV-negative adults with no recently reported acute infections or vaccinations. Every donor was a Caucasian adult residing in Nashville, Tennessee, USA. Magnetic negative selection was used to enrich CD4+ T cells, after which naive cells were positively selected on CD45RA and the negative fraction became the memory subset. Blood was collected by leukapheresis, and PBMCs were isolated by Ficoll-Histopaque density gradient centrifugation and then cryopreserved in liquid nitrogen vapor phase. Analytical flow cytometry was used to check the purity and quantity of every magnetically sorted T cell population. Each sorted fraction had its genomic DNA isolated and then quantified by UV absorbance on a Nanodrop 2000c. The germline V gene gives CDR1 as SGHAT and CDR2 as FQNNGV. At the junction V is shortened by 1 base and J by 5 bases, with 19 bases in between. There are 17 amino acids in the CDR3, from cysteine to phenylalanine inclusive. Left in the record is the CDR3 DNA by itself, 51 bases read in frame from the first base.

This sequence was found in a man aged 25-45 years in good health. The chain employs TRBV11-2 and TRBJ2-3, with TRBD2 as a weak D call on 5 bases. The sequenced sample was naive CD4+ T cells sorted from blood. Sample cell subset or site, as interpreted from the label and publication: CD45RA+ positively selected. The DNA reads as follows: TGTGCCAGCAGCTTAGGGGATCGGGGTGATTTGGGAGATACGCAGTATTTT. The translation is CASSLGDRGDLGDTQYF. With the portions outside the CDR3 filled from the reference TRBV11-2 and TRBJ2-3 genes, the complete variable region becomes EAGVAQSPRYKIIEKRQSVAFWCNPISGHATLYWYQQILGQGPKLLIQFQNNGVVDDSQLPKDRFSAERLKGVDSTLKIQPAKLEDSAVYLCASSLGDRGDLGDTQYFGPGTRLTVL.